This is a list of T cell receptor beta chains from one sample in a study of identical twins. TCRdb fed the 5' RACE reads into MiXCR, producing one record per CDR3 protein. Of approximately 590,000 distinct CDR3 sequences detected, roughly 9.9% appear once; the ten largest clones hold roughly 3%. The sample was also reused in another study, on yellow fever vaccine responses in identical twins.

Sample: PBMCs. These receptors came from a woman aged 18 to 35 in good health. CDR3s include the opening cysteine and the closing phenylalanine or tryptophan. The D gene is left open where the match is weak. A row's size may be missing; if present it is once, few, many or a size class.

j_call	clone_size	d_call	v_call	cdr3_nt	cdr3_aa
TRBJ2-5	-	-	TRBV15	TGTGCCACCAGCGCTCAAAGAGGGAGGTTGGAGACCCAGTACTTC	CATSAQRGRLETQYF
TRBJ2-3	-	-	TRBV4-2	TGTGCCAGCAGCCAAGCGACAGGCACAGATACGCAGTATTTT	CASSQATGTDTQYF
TRBJ2-3	few	-	TRBV20-1	TGCAGTGCAGCCGGGAGAAACACAGATACGCAGTATTTT	CSAAGRNTDTQYF
TRBJ2-3	-	-	TRBV29-1	TGCAGCGTTGAAAGTATTCCCACCACAGATACGCAGTATTTT	CSVESIPTTDTQYF
TRBJ1-1	-	-	TRBV6-5	TGTGCCAGCAGTTCCACCATCTGGAGGAGGGGGGGAGTGAACACTGAAGCTTTCTTT	CASSSTIWRRGGVNTEAFF
TRBJ2-7	many	TRBD1	TRBV4-1	TGCGCCAGCAGCCAAGATGAGGAGACAGGGAACTACGAGCAGTACTTC	CASSQDEETGNYEQYF
TRBJ2-6	-	-	TRBV10-3	TGTGCCATCAGTGAGGGCAATGGGGCCAACGTCCTGACTTTC	CAISEGNGANVLTF
TRBJ2-1	few	TRBD2	TRBV6-5	TGTGCCAGCAGTTACGCCGGACTAGCGGGAATAAATGAGCAGTTCTTC	CASSYAGLAGINEQFF
TRBJ2-7	many	-	TRBV7-2	TGTGCCAGCAGCACGATTTACGAGCAGTACTTC	CASSTIYEQYF
TRBJ2-2	-	-	TRBV11-2	TGTGCCAGCAGCTTAGGTTCCGGCAGGGCGTGGAGGGAGCTGTTTTTT	CASSLGSGRAWRELFF
TRBJ2-5	-	TRBD2	TRBV20-1	TGCAGTGCTCCGACCGGGACTAGCGGGAGGCGTCTAGAGACCCAGTACTTC	CSAPTGTSGRRLETQYF
TRBJ1-2	-	TRBD1	TRBV9	TGTGCCAGCAGCGGCACAGGGGACCCAAACTATGGCTACACCTTC	CASSGTGDPNYGYTF
TRBJ1-2	few	-	TRBV29-1	TGCAGCGGTGGGGGTATAGGCTATGGCTACACCTTC	CSGGGIGYGYTF
TRBJ1-1	-	-	TRBV5-5	TGTGCCAGCAGCGGGGGCAGGTCTGAAGCTTTCTTT	CASSGGRSEAFF
TRBJ2-5	-	-	TRBV15	TGTGCCACCAGCAGCCCACTGTCATCGTACCAAGAGACCCAGTACTTC	CATSSPLSSYQETQYF
TRBJ2-2	few	-	TRBV7-2	TGTGCCAGCAGCTTAGTTGGGGATCTCGGGGAGCTGTTTTTT	CASSLVGDLGELFF
TRBJ2-1	-	-	TRBV28	TGTGCCAGCAGTTTAAAGGAGCTTGAGCAGTTCTTC	CASSLKELEQFF
TRBJ2-1	many	-	TRBV6-5	TGTGCCAGCAGTTACGAACTAGGGAGCGGTGAGCAGTTCTTC	CASSYELGSGEQFF
TRBJ2-1	many	-	TRBV20-1	TGCAGTGCTAGCCCACCCCCCAGTTACAATGAGCAGTTCTTC	CSASPPPSYNEQFF
TRBJ1-5	-	-	TRBV9	TGTGCCAGCAGCCGTAATAGCAATCAGCCCCAGCATTTT	CASSRNSNQPQHF
TRBJ2-2	few	TRBD2	TRBV7-3	TGTGCCAGCAGTAGACTAGCGGCGAACACCGGGGAGCTGTTTTTT	CASSRLAANTGELFF
TRBJ2-1	few	-	TRBV12-3/TRBV12-4	TGTGCCACTGGGGATAGTGGTTCCTACAATGAGCAGTTCTTC	CATGDSGSYNEQFF
TRBJ2-1	-	-	TRBV28	TGTGCCAGCATCACCGGGGACGGAAGGTTCAGCTCCTACAATGAGCAGTTCTTC	CASITGDGRFSSYNEQFF
TRBJ2-5	-	-	TRBV5-4	TGTGCCAGCAGCAACGGGAGAGGCAACCAAGAGACCCAGTACTTC	CASSNGRGNQETQYF
TRBJ2-6	many	-	TRBV12-3/TRBV12-4	TGTGCCAGCAGTTTATCGCGCTCTGGGGCCAACGTCCTGACTTTC	CASSLSRSGANVLTF
TRBJ1-1	-	-	TRBV20-1	TGCAGTGCTAGAGATTTCAGGGGGAACACTGAAGCTTTCTTT	CSARDFRGNTEAFF
TRBJ2-1	few	TRBD1	TRBV11-2	TGTGCCAGCAGCTGGTTGGACAGAGAAGGGGGCCCCTACAATGAGCAGTTCTTC	CASSWLDREGGPYNEQFF
TRBJ2-2	few	TRBD1	TRBV12-3/TRBV12-4	TGTGCCAGCAGGGAGACAGGGGGCGCGCCCGGGGAGCTGTTTTTT	CASRETGGAPGELFF
TRBJ2-1	many	TRBD2	TRBV6-5	TGTGCCAGCAGTTACTCTGGCGGGGGTGGGAATGAGCAGTTCTTC	CASSYSGGGGNEQFF
TRBJ2-7	once	TRBD2	TRBV2	TGTGCCAGCAGTAGGTCAGGACTAGCTTTCGAGCAGTACTTC	CASSRSGLAFEQYF
TRBJ2-3	many	TRBD1	TRBV5-1	TGCGCCAGCAGCTCAGGACAGGTCGCAGATACGCAGTATTTT	CASSSGQVADTQYF
TRBJ1-1	many	TRBD1	TRBV7-3	TGTGCCAGCAGTTTAGGGGGCTTGACTGAAGCTTTCTTT	CASSLGGLTEAFF
TRBJ1-1	-	-	TRBV29-1	TGCAGCGTGAGTGAGCGTCGAGACACTGAAGCTTTCTTT	CSVSERRDTEAFF
TRBJ2-7	-	TRBD2	TRBV9	TGTGCCAGCAGCGTAGAGGGGAGCGGGAATTCCTACGAGCAGTACTTC	CASSVEGSGNSYEQYF
TRBJ2-2	few	-	TRBV25-1	TGTGCCAGCAGTGATAACAGTAAAGGCGCCGGGGAGCTGTTTTTT	CASSDNSKGAGELFF
TRBJ2-7	many	-	TRBV20-1	TGCAGTGCTAGAGGTAGAGGGACCTACGAGCAGTACTTC	CSARGRGTYEQYF
TRBJ2-2	few	-	TRBV7-8	TGTGCCAGCAGCCCCCGTATGAACACCGGGGAGCTGTTTTTT	CASSPRMNTGELFF
TRBJ2-1	-	TRBD2	TRBV12-3/TRBV12-4	TGTGCCAGCAGTACCCCTAGTGAGCGGGGGGGCCTCGAGCAGTTCTTC	CASSTPSERGGLEQFF
TRBJ2-7	-	-	TRBV19	TGTGCCAGTAATATCGCGCCCTCCTACGAGCAGTACTTC	CASNIAPSYEQYF
TRBJ2-2	-	-	TRBV10-2	TGCGCCAGCATCCAGGGGGGTATCAGTTCCGGGGAGCTGTTTTTT	CASIQGGISSGELFF
TRBJ2-7	few	TRBD1	TRBV7-9	TGTGCCAGCAGCTATGGACAGGGGCATTCCTACGAGCAGTACTTC	CASSYGQGHSYEQYF
TRBJ2-2	few	TRBD2	TRBV4-3	TGCGCCAGCAGCCAAGAAGGTGGCGGGAGCCCCGGGGAGCTGTTTTTT	CASSQEGGGSPGELFF
TRBJ2-1	once	-	TRBV6-5	TGTGCCAGCAGTTACGAACAGCCGTACAATGAGCAGTTCTTC	CASSYEQPYNEQFF
TRBJ2-7	few	-	TRBV6-2/TRBV6-3	TGTGCCAGCAGTTACTCGATGTCGTCCGGCAAAATAAATACCTACGAGCAGTACTTC	CASSYSMSSGKINTYEQYF
TRBJ2-7	many	TRBD2	TRBV20-1	TGCAGTGCTAGCCATGGGAGGGAGGACGAGCAGTACTTC	CSASHGREDEQYF
TRBJ2-7	-	-	TRBV30	TGTGCCTGGAGTGTACAGAGCTCCTACGAGCAGTACTTC	CAWSVQSSYEQYF
TRBJ2-7	-	-	TRBV12-3/TRBV12-4	TGTGCCAGCAGTACCCGGGGGAACTCCTACGAGCAGTACTTC	CASSTRGNSYEQYF
TRBJ2-3	few	-	TRBV5-1	TGCGCCAGCGGGAAGGGGGAGACAGATACGCAGTATTTT	CASGKGETDTQYF
TRBJ2-5	-	-	TRBV7-2	TGTGCCAGCAGCTTAACTGGGGCCGGGCAAGAGACCCAGTACTTC	CASSLTGAGQETQYF
TRBJ1-2	few	TRBD1	TRBV15	TGTGCCACCAGCAGAGATTCTACAGGGGAGGGCTACACCTTC	CATSRDSTGEGYTF
TRBJ2-7	-	-	TRBV7-6	TGTGCCAGCAGCTTAGACGCAGCCTACGAGCAGTACTTC	CASSLDAAYEQYF
TRBJ2-3	-	-	TRBV6-2/TRBV6-3	TGTGCCAGCAGTTACTTCTTCGGTCGCCCGACGATCACAGATACGCAGTATTTT	CASSYFFGRPTITDTQYF
TRBJ2-7	many	TRBD2	TRBV20-1	TGCAGTGCTAGAGTCGGACTAGCGGGAGGTTCGTACGAGCAGTACTTC	CSARVGLAGGSYEQYF
TRBJ2-7	many	TRBD2	TRBV25-1	TGTGCCAGCAGTGTGACTAGCGGCACCTACGAGCAGTACTTC	CASSVTSGTYEQYF